This is a list of T cell receptor beta chains from one sample in a study of preoperative IRX-2 immunotherapy in early breast cancer. Assay: immunoSEQ multiplex PCR; the TCRdb copy retains only in-frame clones and omits some. The sample includes 35,000 to 45,000 clones, 80% to 90% seen only once; the top ten take about 1.5%. The material was lymph node tissue, obtained after IRX-2 immunotherapy. These receptors were collected from a human donor with breast cancer. CDR3s include the opening cysteine and the closing phenylalanine or tryptophan. The D gene is left open where the match is weak. Clone size is given for some rows only: seen once, a few or many times, or a class if the clone is expanded.

CDR3 protein	CDR3 DNA	D gene	V gene	J gene	clone size
CASSLDLGGNQPQHF	TGCGCCAGCAGCTTGGATTTAGGGGGCAATCAGCCCCAGCATTTT	.	TRBV5-1	TRBJ1-5	.
CASSLPGADGYTF	TGTGCCAGCAGTTTACCGGGGGCCGATGGCTACACCTTC	.	TRBV28	TRBJ1-2	.
CASGGLGSETQYF	TGTGCCAGTGGGGGGCTCGGGTCGGAGACCCAGTACTTC	.	TRBV19	TRBJ2-5	.
CASGRGGNSYEQYF	TGTGCCAGCGGGAGGGGCGGTAACTCCTACGAGCAGTACTTC	TRBD2	TRBV6-8	TRBJ2-7	.
CASSLYGADLQGAFF	TGCGCCAGCAGCTTGTATGGGGCCGACCTCCAGGGAGCTTTCTTT	.	TRBV5-1	TRBJ1-1	.
CASRGQGFGYGYTF	TGTGCCAGTAGGGGACAGGGGTTCGGCTATGGCTACACCTTC	TRBD1	TRBV19	TRBJ1-2	few
CASSPGQSYGYTF	TGTGCCAGCAGCCCGGGACAGAGCTATGGCTACACCTTC	TRBD1	TRBV14	TRBJ1-2	.
CAISGQSNQPQHF	TGTGCCATCAGCGGACAGAGCAATCAGCCCCAGCATTTT	.	TRBV6-8	TRBJ1-5	.
CAIAFERGHGEQYF	TGTGCCATCGCATTCGAGAGGGGACATGGCGAGCAGTACTTC	.	TRBV6-8	TRBJ2-7	.
CASSEVLSGANVLTF	TGCGCCAGCAGTGAGGTCCTCTCTGGGGCCAACGTCCTGACTTTC	.	TRBV10-2	TRBJ2-6	.
CASSLERILNYGYTF	TGTGCCAGCAGCTTAGAAAGGATTCTAAACTATGGCTACACCTTC	.	TRBV11-3	TRBJ1-2	.
CASSISPGTALTYEQYF	TGTGCCAGTAGTATTAGTCCCGGGACGGCACTTACCTACGAGCAGTACTTC	.	TRBV19	TRBJ2-7	.
CASRGLAGRSSYNEQFF	TGTGCCAGCAGGGGACTAGCGGGGCGAAGCTCCTACAATGAGCAGTTCTTC	TRBD2	TRBV28	TRBJ2-1	.
CASSQGVQNYGYTF	TGCGCCAGCAGCCAAGGGGTGCAAAACTATGGCTACACCTTC	.	TRBV1	TRBJ1-2	.
CAINRDAGSADTQYF	TGTGCCATCAATAGGGACGCGGGTTCGGCAGATACGCAGTATTTT	.	TRBV6-8	TRBJ2-3	.
CASSLQTAHQPQHF	TGTGCCAGCAGCTTGCAGACAGCTCATCAGCCCCAGCATTTT	.	TRBV7-6	TRBJ1-5	.
CASSSGQGGHEQFF	TGTGCCAGCAGTTCGGGACAGGGGGGGCATGAGCAGTTCTTC	TRBD1	TRBV28	TRBJ2-1	.
CSAVRGGPQETQYF	TGCAGCGCCGTGAGGGGGGGCCCGCAAGAGACCCAGTACTTC	.	TRBV29-1	TRBJ2-5	.
CASSEGQDWGTEAFF	TGTGCCAGCAGCGAGGGTCAAGACTGGGGGACTGAAGCTTTCTTT	.	TRBV11-3	TRBJ1-1	few
CASSLGPPSGAYEQYF	TGTGCCAGCAGCTTAGGCCCCCCTAGCGGGGCCTACGAGCAGTACTTC	TRBD2	TRBV11-3	TRBJ2-7	once
CAWSVQEGISYNEQFF	TGTGCCTGGAGTGTACAGGAGGGAATCTCCTACAATGAGCAGTTCTTC	.	TRBV30	TRBJ2-1	.
CASSYVVGSGGNADTQYF	TGTGCCAGCAGTTACGTCGTGGGTAGCGGGGGTAACGCAGATACGCAGTATTTT	TRBD2	TRBV6-8	TRBJ2-3	.
CASGAQGANGYTF	TGTGCTAGTGGTGCTCAGGGGGCGAATGGCTACACCTTC	TRBD1	TRBV12-5	TRBJ1-2	.
CASSPTSGGEETQYF	TGTGCCAGCAGCCCGACTAGCGGGGGGGAAGAGACCCAGTACTTC	TRBD2	TRBV11-3	TRBJ2-5	.
CASSPTAVRSGNTIYF	TGTGCCAGCTCACCGACAGCCGTGCGATCTGGAAACACCATATATTTT	.	TRBV18	TRBJ1-3	.
CASSSMALNTEAFF	TGTGCCAGCAGCTCGATGGCCTTGAACACTGAAGCTTTCTTT	.	TRBV11-3	TRBJ1-1	.
CASSYSGQGPGNTIYF	TGTGCCAGCAGTTACTCGGGCCAGGGGCCTGGAAACACCATATATTTT	.	TRBV6-8	TRBJ1-3	.
CASSFVAGRETGYTF	TGTGCCAGCAGTTTCGTCGCGGGCCGTGAGACGGGCTACACCTTC	.	TRBV6-8	TRBJ1-2	.
CASRRSGTGVEKLFF	TGTGCCAGCAGGCGATCCGGGACAGGGGTAGAAAAACTGTTTTTT	TRBD1	TRBV11-3	TRBJ1-4	once
CASSIPPLQGQHVYGYTF	TGTGCCAGTAGTATACCCCCTCTACAGGGACAACACGTTTATGGCTACACCTTC	.	TRBV19	TRBJ1-2	.
CASSLEQEARYEQYF	TGTGCCAGCAGCCTGGAACAGGAGGCGCGTTACGAGCAGTACTTC	.	TRBV7-2	TRBJ2-7	.
CASSTWTSGDITGELFF	TGTGCCAGCAGTACCTGGACTAGCGGGGATATAACCGGGGAGCTGTTTTTT	TRBD2	TRBV6-8	TRBJ2-2	.
CAWGLANEQFF	TGTGCCTGGGGACTAGCAAATGAGCAGTTCTTC	TRBD2	TRBV30	TRBJ2-1	.
CASSHGALYNEQFF	TGTGCCAGTAGTCACGGAGCCCTCTACAATGAGCAGTTCTTC	.	TRBV19	TRBJ2-1	once
CASSIQGSGNTGELFF	TGTGCCAGCAGTATACAGGGATCGGGGAACACCGGGGAGCTGTTTTTT	.	TRBV6-8	TRBJ2-2	once
CSGQADKNIQYF	TGCAGCGGACAGGCAGACAAAAACATTCAGTACTTC	.	TRBV29-1	TRBJ2-4	.
CASSYQRRTNTEAFF	TGTGCCAGCAGTTACCAGCGCAGAACCAACACTGAAGCTTTCTTT	.	TRBV6-4	TRBJ1-1	.
CASSLTGSGNTIYF	TGTGCCAGCAGTTTGACAGGGTCGGGAAACACCATATATTTT	TRBD1	TRBV27	TRBJ1-3	.
CASSTEYRTGELFF	TGTGCCAGCAGTACCGAATACCGCACCGGGGAGCTGTTTTTT	.	TRBV6-8	TRBJ2-2	.
CASSPPLGVPNYGYTF	TGTGCCAGCAGTCCACCCCTCGGAGTCCCTAACTATGGCTACACCTTC	.	TRBV28	TRBJ1-2	.
CASSEVGPNPYEQYF	TGTGCCAGCAGTGAAGTGGGACCGAATCCCTACGAGCAGTACTTC	.	TRBV6-1	TRBJ2-7	.
CASSLGGPIVYGYTF	TGTGCCAGCAGCTTAGGGGGCCCTATCGTATATGGCTACACCTTC	.	TRBV11-3	TRBJ1-2	.
CASSLLRGSGNQPQHF	TGTGCCAGCAGTTTATTGCGGGGAAGTGGCAATCAGCCCCAGCATTTT	.	TRBV28	TRBJ1-5	.
CASRNPGLLTGELFF	TGTGCCAGCAGAAATCCGGGACTCCTAACCGGGGAGCTGTTTTTT	.	TRBV6-8	TRBJ2-2	.
CASSYGKFYEQYF	TGTGCCAGCAGTTACGGTAAATTCTACGAGCAGTACTTC	.	TRBV6-8	TRBJ2-7	.
CASSYYGATYNEQFF	TGTGCCAGCAGTTACTACGGGGCCACTTACAATGAGCAGTTCTTC	.	TRBV6-8	TRBJ2-1	.
CASRRSSYEQYF	TGTGCCAGCAGGCGCAGCTCCTACGAGCAGTACTTC	.	TRBV6-8	TRBJ2-7	.
CASSSGRISNYGYTF	TGTGCCAGCAGTTCGGGACGGATATCTAACTATGGCTACACCTTC	.	TRBV6-8	TRBJ1-2	.
CASSIVGATANYGYTF	TGTGCCAGTAGTATAGTAGGCGCAACAGCTAACTATGGCTACACCTTC	.	TRBV19	TRBJ1-2	.
CASSRTSTDTQYF	TGTGCCAGCAGTCGGACTAGCACAGATACGCAGTATTTT	.	TRBV25-1	TRBJ2-3	.
CASSESKAGTFSYEQYF	TGCGCCAGCAGTGAGTCGAAGGCCGGGACGTTCTCCTACGAGCAGTACTTC	.	TRBV10-2	TRBJ2-7	.